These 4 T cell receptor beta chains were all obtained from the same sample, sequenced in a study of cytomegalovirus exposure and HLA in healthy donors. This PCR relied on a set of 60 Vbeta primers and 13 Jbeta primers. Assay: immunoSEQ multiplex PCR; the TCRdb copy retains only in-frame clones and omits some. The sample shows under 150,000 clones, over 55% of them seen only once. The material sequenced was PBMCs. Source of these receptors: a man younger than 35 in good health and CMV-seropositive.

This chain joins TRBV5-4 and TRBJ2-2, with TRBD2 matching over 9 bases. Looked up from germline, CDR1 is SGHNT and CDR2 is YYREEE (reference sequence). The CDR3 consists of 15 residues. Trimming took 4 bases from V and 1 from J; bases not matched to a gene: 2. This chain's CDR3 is CASSPTSGNTGELFF. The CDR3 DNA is TGTGCCAGCAGCCCGACTAGCGGGAACACCGGGGAGCTGTTTTTT.

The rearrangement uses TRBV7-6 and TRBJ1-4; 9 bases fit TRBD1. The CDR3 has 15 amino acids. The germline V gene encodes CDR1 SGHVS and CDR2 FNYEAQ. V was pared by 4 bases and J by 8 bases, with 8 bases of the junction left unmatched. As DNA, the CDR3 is TGTGCCAGCAGCTCACAGGGGGCATCTGGGGAAAAACTGTTTTTT. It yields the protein CASSSQGASGEKLFF.

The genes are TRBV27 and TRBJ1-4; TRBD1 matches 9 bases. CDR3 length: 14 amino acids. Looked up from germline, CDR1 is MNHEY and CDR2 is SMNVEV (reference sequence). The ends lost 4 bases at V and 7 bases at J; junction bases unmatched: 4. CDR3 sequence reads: CASSYGTGREKLFF. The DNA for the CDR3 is TGTGCCAGCAGTTATGGGACAGGGCGTGAAAAACTGTTTTTT.

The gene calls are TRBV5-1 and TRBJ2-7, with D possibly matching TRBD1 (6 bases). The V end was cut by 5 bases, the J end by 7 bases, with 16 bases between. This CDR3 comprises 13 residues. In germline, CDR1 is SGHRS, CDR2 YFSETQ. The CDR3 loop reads CASSLTGFTEQYV. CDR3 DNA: TGCGCCAGCAGTCTAACAGGGTTCACTGAGCAGTACGTC.